One TCR beta chain is described in this entry. Per the germline V gene, CDR1 is SNHLY and CDR2 is FYNNEI. Between the trimmed V and J ends, which lost 10 bases and 5 bases, there was a span of 12 bases. The CDR3 length is 12 residues. Method: immunoSEQ multiplex PCR; TCRdb's copy keeps in-frame clones and lacks some. This table has approximately 260,000 clones, 75% to 95% appearing once. These data originate in a study of blood T cell repertoires in COVID-19. Study-level information: COVID-19 samples from acute and convalescent phases originated in the United States, Italy and Spain. Sample material is recorded as cDNA or gDNA derived from T cells, B-cell-depleted T cells, or PBMCs.

Recruits, aged about 18 to 89 years, lived in 24 US areas. What the recovered Cohort 3 donors had was two negative PCRs, clearance, or symptom resolution. Specimen: PBMCs or T cells enriched from blood (not recorded which). The TCR originated in a woman younger than 30 who had recovered from COVID-19. This sequence joins TRBV2 and TRBJ2-4; a possible D gene is TRBD1 (6 bases). CDR3 sequence reads: CATAGDQNIQYF. CDR3 coding DNA: TGTGCCACCGCAGGGGATCAAAACATTCAGTACTTC.